What follows describes a single T cell receptor (beta chain). Original methodology: Estimated nucleated cell counts came from reference gene primer amplification. Generated by immunoSEQ multiplex PCR, the TCRdb table keeps only in-frame clones and is missing some. That table supplies the V and J calls and clone size; D and trimming were determined from the DNA. This table has approximately 32,000 clones, just over 90% appearing once. The CDR3 consists of 15 residues. V dropped 6 bases and J dropped 4; count of bases not matched to a gene: 7. Germline V gene lookup returns CDR1 MNHEY and CDR2 SVGAGI. This entry comes from a study of blood T cell repertoires in COVID-19. Whole-study context: Samples representing acute and convalescent COVID-19 were sourced from the United States, Italy and Spain. PBMCs, B-cell-depleted T cells, or T cells provided the cDNA or gDNA that made up the material.

The rearrangement joins TRBV6-5 to TRBJ2-1, with 9 bases identical to TRBD1. The sequence derives from a man aged 55 to 70 with acute or convalescent COVID-19. Sequencing input: peripheral blood. The CDR3 region has the DNA TGTGCCAGCAGCCGGGGACAGGGAGGATACAATGAGCAGTTCTTC. It codes for CASSRGQGGYNEQFF.